This TCR beta chain was identified in a study of beta chain features in type 1 diabetes. V shed 1 base and J shed 2 bases, with 9 bases lying between them. Germline values: CDR1 MDHEN, CDR2 SYDVKM. This CDR3 is built from 14 residues. A heparinised blood draw that averaged approximately 110 mL was obtained once from each donor. What was sequenced were expressed TCRB transcripts, since all of the isolated RNA had been reverse transcribed. The repertoire was sequenced with immunoSEQ multiplex PCR; TCRdb's copy has only in-frame clones and lacks some. Seen here are 110,000 to 150,000 clones, 6.9% observed once, and the top ten hold 1.1% to 1.5%. In its sample, this clone was seen a few times.

The clonotype originates from a woman aged 25 to 45 in good health. Sequencing was performed on central memory CD4+ T cells from blood. The V and J genes are TRBV28 and TRBJ2-7, with no clear D. The CDR3: CASSLSQHAYEQYF. CDR3 sequence (DNA): TGTGCCAGCAGTTTATCCCAACATGCCTACGAGCAGTACTTC.